This T cell receptor (beta chain) originates from a study of T cell responses to AZD1222 COVID-19 vaccine. General observations from the study: Donor demographics were predominantly white British with a female majority; clonal diversity may be underestimated.

Losses at the gene ends were 4 bases for V and 0 bases for J; bases not matched to a gene: 7. Germline V gene lookup returns CDR1 KGHSY and CDR2 FQNENV. The CDR3 is 17 amino acids. Comments on this clone: Its antigen is undetermined.

Sequencing was performed with immunoSEQ multiplex PCR; in TCRdb, only in-frame clones are kept and a portion is missing. Seen here are around 160,000 clones, 90% to 95% observed once, and the top ten hold about 3%. The receptor comes from an adult in good health. The source was peripheral blood, collected on day 0 of MenACWY control vaccination. The V call is TRBV16, the J call TRBJ1-4, with TRBD1 matching 8 bases. This CDR3 is CASSRARQGSTNEKLFF. CDR3 DNA sequence: TGTGCCAGCAGCCGAGCGAGACAGGGGTCAACTAATGAAAAACTGTTTTTT.